This is a list of T cell receptor beta chains from one sample in a study of blood T cells in healthy people across ages. Each CDR3 protein is one row after TCRdb ran MiXCR on the 5' RACE reads. The table records around 1,100,000 distinct CDR3 sequences, 30% to 40% of them present only once. Material for sequencing was blood. These receptors came from a man between 18 and 35 years old in good health. The CDR3 runs from the conserved cysteine through the conserved F or W. Each record gives: D gene, V gene, clone size, J gene, CDR3 DNA, CDR3 protein. A D gene is named only where the DNA matches it firmly. Expanded clones get a size class; other rows say once, few or many, or leave the size out.

>NA|TRBV5-1|once|TRBJ2-5
TGCGCCAGCAGCCTCACGGGGGACCAAGAGACCCAGTACTTC
CASSLTGDQETQYF
>NA|TRBV4-3|few|TRBJ2-5
TGCGCCAGCAGCCCCCATCACCGGGCAGAAGAGACCCAGTACTTC
CASSPHHRAEETQYF
>TRBD1|TRBV3-1|few|TRBJ2-3
TGTGCCAGCAGCCAAGACCCCCGGGACAGCCTAGGGCAGTATTTT
CASSQDPRDSLGQYF
>NA|TRBV12-3/TRBV12-4|NA|TRBJ1-6
TGTGCCAGCAGTTTCCAGGGGTCGGGTTCTGGTAATTCACCCCTCCACTTT
CASSFQGSGSGNSPLHF
>NA|TRBV7-9|NA|TRBJ1-2
TGTGCCAGCAGCTTAGCCCTGACAAGCTACACCTTC
CASSLALTSYTF
>NA|TRBV5-1|few|TRBJ1-1
TGTGCCAGCAGCTTAGCTCCCGAGAACACTGAAGCTTTCTTT
CASSLAPENTEAFF
>TRBD2|TRBV28|NA|TRBJ2-4
TGTGCCAGCAGACCGACTAGCGGGGGGCGAAACATTCAGTACTTC
CASRPTSGGRNIQYF
>NA|TRBV28|NA|TRBJ2-3
TGTGCCAGCAGTGCGGGGAGTATAGATACGCAGTATTTT
CASSAGSIDTQYF
>NA|TRBV12-3/TRBV12-4|NA|TRBJ1-5
TGTGCCAGCAGTTTGCAGGGCACCAATCAGCCCCAGCATTTT
CASSLQGTNQPQHF
>NA|TRBV29-1|NA|TRBJ2-1
TGCAGCGGACTAGCCAGGGGCTCCTACAATGAGCAGTTCTTC
CSGLARGSYNEQFF
>NA|TRBV4-1|NA|TRBJ2-5
TGCGCCAGCAGCCACCCCAAAAGGACAGAACAAGAGACCCAGTACTTC
CASSHPKRTEQETQYF
>TRBD1|TRBV9|many|TRBJ1-4
TGCGCCAGCAGCGTGGGACAGGGTAATGAAAAACTGTTTTTT
CASSVGQGNEKLFF
>NA|TRBV2|NA|TRBJ1-4
TGTGCCAGCAGTGAAGCTTTGACCCGCCCGGCTGAAAAACTGTTTTTT
CASSEALTRPAEKLFF
>TRBD2|TRBV2|NA|TRBJ2-1
TGTGCCAGCACCCTACTAGCGGGGGGGCCGAATGAGCAGTTCTTC
CASTLLAGGPNEQFF
>NA|TRBV27|few|TRBJ2-7
TGTGCCAGCAGTTTAAGGCAGACCTACGAGCAGTACTTC
CASSLRQTYEQYF
>NA|TRBV29-1|few|TRBJ2-7
TGCAGCGTTGGGCAGGGACGCGAGCAGTACTTC
CSVGQGREQYF
>NA|TRBV5-1|NA|TRBJ2-6
TGCGCCAGCAGCCATGTCGAGGTTGCCTCTGGGGCCAACGTCCTGACTTTC
CASSHVEVASGANVLTF
>NA|TRBV9|few|TRBJ1-2
TGTGCCAGCACTGGTACCTATGGCTACACCTTC
CASTGTYGYTF
>TRBD1|TRBV9|NA|TRBJ1-2
TGTGCCAGCAGCGTAGGGACAGGGGGCCGCCAGGGGTATGGCTACACCTTC
CASSVGTGGRQGYGYTF
>NA|TRBV12-3/TRBV12-4|few|TRBJ1-5
TGTGCCAGCAGTTTAACTGCCCAGTACAATCAGCCCCAGCATTTT
CASSLTAQYNQPQHF
>NA|TRBV20-1|NA|TRBJ2-7
TGCAGTGCTAGGTCCGGGTTGATATACGAGCAGTACTTC
CSARSGLIYEQYF
>TRBD2|TRBV6-5|few|TRBJ2-5
TGTGCCAGCAGTTACTCGTACGGGGGAGGGGAGACCCAGTACTTC
CASSYSYGGGETQYF